This T cell receptor (beta chain) comes out of a study of control samples from healthy donors and cancer patients. This CDR3 spans 19 amino acids. With V trimmed by 1 base and J by 0 bases, 4 bases remained unmatched. Germline V lookup: CDR1 SGHTA, CDR2 FQGTGA. The repertoire was sequenced with immunoSEQ multiplex PCR; TCRdb's copy has only in-frame clones and lacks some. The repertoire holds tens of thousands of clones, with about nine tenths as singletons. V and J are TRBV7-3 and TRBJ2-1; the match to TRBD2 covers 15 bases. Input material: blood. This receptor was taken from a woman aged 25-40 years in good health. The CDR3 reads CASSLIGLAGGSSYNEQFF. The DNA for the CDR3 is TGTGCCAGCAGCTTAATCGGACTAGCGGGGGGGAGCTCCTACAATGAGCAGTTCTTC.